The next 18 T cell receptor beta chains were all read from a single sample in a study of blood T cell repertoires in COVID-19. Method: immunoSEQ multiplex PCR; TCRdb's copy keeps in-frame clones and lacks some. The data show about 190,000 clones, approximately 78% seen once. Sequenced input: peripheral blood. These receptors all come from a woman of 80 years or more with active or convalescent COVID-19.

CDR3 DNA sequence: TGCGCCAGCAGCCGCTTAGGGGTGCGACTAGCGGGGGGGGAGGAGACCCAGTACTTC. It codes for CASSRLGVRLAGGEETQYF. The chain links TRBV4-1 to TRBJ2-5, with TRBD2 identical over 14 bases. This CDR3 is 19 amino acids long. The trim removed 4 bases at V and 5 bases at J, leaving 15 bases unmatched. Germline CDR1 and CDR2: MGHRA and YSYEKL.

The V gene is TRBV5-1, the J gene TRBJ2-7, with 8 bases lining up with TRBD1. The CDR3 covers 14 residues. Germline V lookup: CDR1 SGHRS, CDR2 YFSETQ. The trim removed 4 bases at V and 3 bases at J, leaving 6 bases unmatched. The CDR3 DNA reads TGCGCCAGCAGCCCACAGGGGGAGAACTACGAGCAGTACTTC. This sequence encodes CASSPQGENYEQYF.

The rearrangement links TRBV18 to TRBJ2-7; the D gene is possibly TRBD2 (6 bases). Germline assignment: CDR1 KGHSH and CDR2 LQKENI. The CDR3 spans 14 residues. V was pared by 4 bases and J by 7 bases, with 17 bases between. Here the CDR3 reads CASSLGRGQEEQYF. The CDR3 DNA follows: TGTGCCAGCTCACTTGGGCGGGGCCAGGAAGAGCAGTACTTC.

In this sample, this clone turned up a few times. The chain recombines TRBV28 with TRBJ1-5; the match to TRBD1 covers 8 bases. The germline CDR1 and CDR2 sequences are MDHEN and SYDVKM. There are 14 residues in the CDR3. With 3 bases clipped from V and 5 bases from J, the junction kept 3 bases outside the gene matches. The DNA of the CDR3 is TGTGCCAGCAGTTTCCCAGGGGGCGATCAGCCCCAGCATTTT. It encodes CASSFPGGDQPQHF.

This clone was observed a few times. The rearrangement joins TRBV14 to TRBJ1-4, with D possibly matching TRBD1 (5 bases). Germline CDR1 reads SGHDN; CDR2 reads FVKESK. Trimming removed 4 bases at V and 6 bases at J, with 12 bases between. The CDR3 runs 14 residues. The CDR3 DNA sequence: TGTGCCAGCAGCCTATGGGGAGGGGATGAAAAACTGTTTTTT. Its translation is CASSLWGGDEKLFF.

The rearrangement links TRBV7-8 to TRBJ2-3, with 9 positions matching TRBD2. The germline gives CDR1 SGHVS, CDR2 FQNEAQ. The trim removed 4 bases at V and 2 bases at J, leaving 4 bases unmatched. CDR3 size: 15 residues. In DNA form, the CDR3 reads TGTGCCAGCAGCTCTACTAGCGGGTACACAGATACGCAGTATTTT. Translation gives CASSSTSGYTDTQYF.

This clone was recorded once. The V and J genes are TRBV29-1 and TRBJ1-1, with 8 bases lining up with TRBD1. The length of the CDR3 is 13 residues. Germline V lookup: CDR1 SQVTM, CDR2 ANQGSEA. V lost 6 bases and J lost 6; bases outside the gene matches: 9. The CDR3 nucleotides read TGCAGCGTGATGACAGGGGCTACATCTGAAGCTTTCTTT. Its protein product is CSVMTGATSEAFF.

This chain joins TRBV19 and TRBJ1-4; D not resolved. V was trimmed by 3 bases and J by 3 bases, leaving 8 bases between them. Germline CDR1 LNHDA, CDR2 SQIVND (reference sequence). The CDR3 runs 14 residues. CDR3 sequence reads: CASSIGSPNEKLFF. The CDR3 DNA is TGTGCCAGTAGTATCGGGAGCCCTAATGAAAAACTGTTTTTT.

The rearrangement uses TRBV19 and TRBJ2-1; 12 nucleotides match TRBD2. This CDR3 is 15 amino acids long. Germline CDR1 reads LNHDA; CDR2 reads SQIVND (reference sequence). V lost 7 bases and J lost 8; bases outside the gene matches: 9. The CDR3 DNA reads TGTGCCAGTACGGCTTCTAGCGGGGGGGGCTATGAGCAGTTCTTC. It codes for CASTASSGGGYEQFF.

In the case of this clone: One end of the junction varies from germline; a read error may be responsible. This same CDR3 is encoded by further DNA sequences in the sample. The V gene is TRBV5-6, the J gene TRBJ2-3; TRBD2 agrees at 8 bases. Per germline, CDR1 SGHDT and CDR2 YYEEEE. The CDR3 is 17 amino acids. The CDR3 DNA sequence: TGTGCCAGCAGCTTACCCGTAGCGGGGTTTATCACAGATACACAGTATTTT. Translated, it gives CASSLPVAGFITDTQYF.

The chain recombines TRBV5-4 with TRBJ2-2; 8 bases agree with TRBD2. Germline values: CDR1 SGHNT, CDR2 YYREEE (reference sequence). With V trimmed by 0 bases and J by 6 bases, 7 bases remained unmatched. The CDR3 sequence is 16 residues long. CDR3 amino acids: CASSLGQAGRAGELFF. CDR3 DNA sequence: TGTGCCAGCAGCTTGGGACAGGCCGGGAGGGCCGGGGAGCTGTTTTTT. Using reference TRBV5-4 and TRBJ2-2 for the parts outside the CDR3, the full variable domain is ETGVTQSPTHLIKTRGQQVTLRCSSQSGHNTVSWYQQALGQGPQFIFQYYREEENGRGNFPPRFSGLQFPNYSSELNVNALELDDSALYLCASSLGQAGRAGELFFGEGSRLTVL.

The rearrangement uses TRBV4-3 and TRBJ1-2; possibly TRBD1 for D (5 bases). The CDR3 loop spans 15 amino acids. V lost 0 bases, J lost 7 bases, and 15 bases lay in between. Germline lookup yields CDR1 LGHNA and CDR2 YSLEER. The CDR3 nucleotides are TGCGCCAGCAGCCAAGATTCTGGGGCCGCCTCTGGCTACACCTTC. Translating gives CASSQDSGAASGYTF.

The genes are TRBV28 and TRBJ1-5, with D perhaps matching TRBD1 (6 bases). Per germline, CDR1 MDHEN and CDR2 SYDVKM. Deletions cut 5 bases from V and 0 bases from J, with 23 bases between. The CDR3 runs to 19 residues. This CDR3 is CASSLWVLGAYDSNQPQHF. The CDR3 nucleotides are TGTGCCAGCAGTCTTTGGGTATTGGGGGCTTACGATAGCAATCAGCCCCAGCATTTT. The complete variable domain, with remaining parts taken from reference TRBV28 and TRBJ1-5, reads DVKVTQSSRYLVKRTGEKVFLECVQDMDHENMFWYRQDPGLGLRLIYFSYDVKMKEKGDIPEGYSVSREKKERFSLILESASTNQTSMYLCASSLWVLGAYDSNQPQHFGDGTRLSIL.

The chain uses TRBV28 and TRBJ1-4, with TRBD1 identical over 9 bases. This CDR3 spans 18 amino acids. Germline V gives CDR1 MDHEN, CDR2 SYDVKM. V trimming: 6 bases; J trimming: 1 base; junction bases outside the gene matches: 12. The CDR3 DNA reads TGTGCCAGCAGCCTCGGGACAGGGTTACCCTTAACTAATGAAAAACTGTTTTTT. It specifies CASSLGTGLPLTNEKLFF.

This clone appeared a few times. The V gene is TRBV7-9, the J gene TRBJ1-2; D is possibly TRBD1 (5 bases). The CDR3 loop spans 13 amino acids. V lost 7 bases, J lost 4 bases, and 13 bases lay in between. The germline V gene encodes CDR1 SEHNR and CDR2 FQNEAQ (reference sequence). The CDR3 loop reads CASNSGGSYGYTF. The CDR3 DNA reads TGTGCCAGCAACTCCGGGGGTAGCTATGGCTACACCTTC.

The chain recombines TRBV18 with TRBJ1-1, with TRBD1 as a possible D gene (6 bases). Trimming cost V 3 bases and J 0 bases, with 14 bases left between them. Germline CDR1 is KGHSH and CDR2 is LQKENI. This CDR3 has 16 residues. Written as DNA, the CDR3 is TGTGCCAGCTCACCTACCATGGACAGCCTGAACACTGAAGCTTTCTTT. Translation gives CASSPTMDSLNTEAFF.

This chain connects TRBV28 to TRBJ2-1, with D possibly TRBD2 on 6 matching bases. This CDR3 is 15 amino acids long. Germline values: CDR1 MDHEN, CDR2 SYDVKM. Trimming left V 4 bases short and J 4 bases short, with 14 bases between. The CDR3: CASSWISGGYNEQFF. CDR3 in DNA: TGTGCCAGCAGTTGGATTTCAGGAGGGTACAATGAGCAGTTCTTC.

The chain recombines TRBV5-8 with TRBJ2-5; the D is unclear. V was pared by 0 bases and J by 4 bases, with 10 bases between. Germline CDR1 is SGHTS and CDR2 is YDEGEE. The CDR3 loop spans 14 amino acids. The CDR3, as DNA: TGTGCCAGCAGCTTGGGGGCCCGTAGAGAGACCCAGTACTTC. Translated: CASSLGARRETQYF.